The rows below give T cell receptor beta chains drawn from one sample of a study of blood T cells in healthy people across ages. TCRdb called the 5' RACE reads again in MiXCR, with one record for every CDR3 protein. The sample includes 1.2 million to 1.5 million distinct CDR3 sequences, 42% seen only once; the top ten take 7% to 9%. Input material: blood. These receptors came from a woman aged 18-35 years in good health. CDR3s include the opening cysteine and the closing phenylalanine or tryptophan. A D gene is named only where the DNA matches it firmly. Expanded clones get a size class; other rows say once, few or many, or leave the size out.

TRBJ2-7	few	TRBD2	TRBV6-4	CASSLLADSYNEQYF	TGTGCCAGCAGTCTACTAGCGGATTCCTACAATGAGCAGTACTTC
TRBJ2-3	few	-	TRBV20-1	CSARDPAALGDTQYF	TGCAGTGCTAGAGATCCAGCGGCCCTTGGGGATACGCAGTATTTT
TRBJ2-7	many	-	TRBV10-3	CAISESMAGTYEQYF	TGTGCCATCAGTGAGTCGATGGCCGGTACCTACGAGCAGTACTTC
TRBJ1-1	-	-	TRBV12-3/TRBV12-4	CASRPGVDRNTEAFF	TGTGCCAGCAGACCGGGAGTGGACAGGAACACTGAAGCTTTCTTT
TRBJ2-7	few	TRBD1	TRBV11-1	CASSLDGTGSHEQYF	TGTGCCAGCAGCTTAGACGGGACAGGGTCCCACGAGCAGTACTTC
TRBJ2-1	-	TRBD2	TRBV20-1	CSARVERGPSYNEQFF	TGCAGTGCTAGAGTGGAGCGGGGGCCCTCCTACAATGAGCAGTTCTTC
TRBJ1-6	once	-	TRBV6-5	CASSPAPSTMDSPLHF	TGTGCCAGCAGCCCAGCGCCTAGCACTATGGATTCACCCCTCCACTTT
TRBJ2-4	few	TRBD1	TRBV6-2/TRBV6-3	CASSEPGQLYF	TGTGCCAGCAGCGAACCGGGACAGTTGTACTTC
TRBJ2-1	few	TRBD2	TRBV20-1	CSAFSGRDNEQFF	TGCAGTGCTTTTAGTGGGAGGGACAATGAGCAGTTCTTC
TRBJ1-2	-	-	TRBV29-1	CSVRDPEGPYGYTF	TGCAGCGTTCGGGACCCGGAGGGGCCCTATGGCTACACCTTC
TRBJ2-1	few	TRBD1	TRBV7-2	CASSSTGDSYNEQFF	TGTGCCAGCAGCTCCACAGGGGACTCCTACAATGAGCAGTTCTTC
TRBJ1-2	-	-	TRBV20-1	CSATLDSNPFYGYTF	TGCAGTGCTACCCTAGACAGCAACCCCTTCTATGGCTACACCTTC
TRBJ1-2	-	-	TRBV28	CASTRGGLEGYTF	TGTGCCAGCACCCGTGGGGGGCTCGAGGGCTACACCTTC
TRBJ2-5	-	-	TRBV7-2	CASSFDGYNEQYF	TGTGCCAGCAGCTTTGACGGTTACAATGAGCAGTACTTC
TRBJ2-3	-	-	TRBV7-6	CASSYPAGTTDTQYF	TGTGCCAGCAGCTACCCGGCGGGTACGACAGATACGCAGTATTTT
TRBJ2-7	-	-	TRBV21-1	CASSKSKVSYEQYF	TGTGCCAGCAGCAAAAGCAAGGTGTCCTACGAGCAGTACTTC
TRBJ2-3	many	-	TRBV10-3	CAITTGSTDTQYF	TGTGCCATCACGACCGGTAGCACAGATACGCAGTATTTT
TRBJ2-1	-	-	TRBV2	CAGSGGSLNGEQFF	TGTGCCGGCAGTGGGGGGTCTCTCAACGGTGAGCAGTTCTTC
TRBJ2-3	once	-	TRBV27	CASTLYGFADTQYF	TGTGCCAGCACCCTTTACGGGTTTGCAGATACGCAGTATTTT
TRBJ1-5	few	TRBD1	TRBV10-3	CAISESGQGNQPQHF	TGTGCCATCAGTGAGTCGGGACAGGGTAATCAGCCCCAGCATTTT
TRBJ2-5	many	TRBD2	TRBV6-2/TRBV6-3	CASRSISSGRGRETQYF	TGTGCCAGCAGGAGTATTTCGAGCGGGAGAGGACGGGAGACCCAGTACTTC
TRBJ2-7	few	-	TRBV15	CATSRPGFPIYEQYF	TGTGCCACCAGCAGGCCCGGATTCCCTATCTACGAGCAGTACTTC
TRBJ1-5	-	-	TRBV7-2	CASSKSLGEPQHF	TGTGCCAGCAGCAAATCTCTCGGAGAGCCCCAGCATTTT
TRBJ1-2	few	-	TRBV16	CASSQSNRVGYTF	TGTGCCAGCAGCCAATCGAACAGGGTTGGCTACACCTTC
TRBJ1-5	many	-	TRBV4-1	CASSQDGGGGQPQHF	TGCGCCAGCAGCCAAGATGGGGGGGGTGGCCAGCCCCAGCATTTT
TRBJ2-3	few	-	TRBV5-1	CASTLTGDTQYF	TGCGCCAGCACCCTGACAGGAGATACGCAGTATTTT
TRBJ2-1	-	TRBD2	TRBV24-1	CATSDSRAGGHLNEQFF	TGTGCCACCAGTGATTCGCGAGCGGGAGGGCATTTAAATGAGCAGTTCTTC
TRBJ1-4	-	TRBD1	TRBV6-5	CASAKTGGTNEKLFF	TGTGCCAGCGCAAAAACAGGGGGCACTAATGAAAAACTGTTTTTT
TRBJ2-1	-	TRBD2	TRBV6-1	CATKAGGRLSSYNEQFF	TGTGCCACGAAAGCGGGGGGGCGTTTAAGCTCCTACAATGAGCAGTTCTTC
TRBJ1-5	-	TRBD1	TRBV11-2	CASNLADRGQPQHF	TGTGCCAGCAACTTAGCGGACAGGGGACAGCCCCAGCATTTT
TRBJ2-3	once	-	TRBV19	CASGTGVLTDTQYF	TGTGCCAGTGGAACGGGGGTTTTGACAGATACGCAGTATTTT
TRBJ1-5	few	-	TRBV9	CASSNTGLSNQPQHF	TGTGCCAGCAGCAATACAGGATTAAGTAATCAGCCCCAGCATTTT
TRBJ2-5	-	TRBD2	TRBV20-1	CSASDTSGNQETQYF	TGCAGTGCTAGCGACACTAGCGGGAACCAAGAGACCCAGTACTTC
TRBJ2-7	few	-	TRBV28	CASSVARGWYEQYF	TGTGCCAGCAGTGTAGCCCGGGGATGGTACGAGCAGTACTTC
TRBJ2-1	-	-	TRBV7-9	CASTTDFYNEQFF	TGTGCCAGCACCACTGACTTCTACAATGAGCAGTTCTTC
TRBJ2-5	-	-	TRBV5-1	CASSVNRLQETQYF	TGCGCCAGCAGCGTTAACAGGTTACAAGAGACCCAGTACTTC
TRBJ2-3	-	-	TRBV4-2	CASSQADSGTDTQYF	TGTGCCAGCAGCCAAGCGGATAGCGGCACAGATACGCAGTATTTT
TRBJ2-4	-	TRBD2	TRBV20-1	CSAPRLGLAGGNIQYF	TGCAGTGCTCCAAGATTGGGACTAGCGGGAGGCAACATTCAGTACTTC
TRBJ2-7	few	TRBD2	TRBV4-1	CASSRSSGTSYEQYF	TGCGCCAGCAGCCGGAGTAGCGGGACCTCCTACGAGCAGTACTTC
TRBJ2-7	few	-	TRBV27	CASSSRTTQRSYEQYF	TGTGCCAGCAGTTCCCGGACTACCCAGCGCTCCTACGAGCAGTACTTC
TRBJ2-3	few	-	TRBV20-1	CSAAVGDTQYF	TGCAGTGCTGCTGTTGGAGATACGCAGTATTTT
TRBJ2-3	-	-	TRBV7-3	CASSFSPTTDTQYF	TGTGCCAGCAGCTTTAGCCCCACCACAGATACGCAGTATTTT
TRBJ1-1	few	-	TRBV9	CASSVVAGGNTEAFF	TGTGCCAGCAGCGTAGTGGCGGGGGGGAACACTGAAGCTTTCTTT
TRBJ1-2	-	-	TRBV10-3	CAISEPQGNGYTF	TGTGCCATCAGTGAGCCACAGGGAAATGGCTACACCTTC
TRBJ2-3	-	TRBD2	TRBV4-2	CASSLGGVLADTQYF	TGTGCCAGCAGCCTGGGGGGGGTCCTCGCAGATACGCAGTATTTT
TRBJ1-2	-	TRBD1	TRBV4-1	CASSQEGGQGFGYTF	TGCGCCAGCAGCCAAGAGGGTGGACAGGGGTTTGGCTACACCTTC
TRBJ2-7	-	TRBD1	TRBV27	CTSSLGDSPYHEQYF	TGTACCAGCAGTTTAGGGGACAGCCCATATCACGAGCAGTACTTC
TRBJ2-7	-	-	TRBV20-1	CSARPRRADHEQYF	TGCAGTGCTAGACCACGAAGGGCCGACCACGAGCAGTACTTC
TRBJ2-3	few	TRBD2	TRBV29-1	CSVGAGGTSSTDTQYF	TGCAGCGTTGGAGCGGGGGGGACTTCTAGCACAGATACGCAGTATTTT
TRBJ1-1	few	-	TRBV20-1	CSASPDMNTEAFF	TGCAGTGCTAGCCCGGATATGAACACTGAAGCTTTCTTT
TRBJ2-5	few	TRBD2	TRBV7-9	CASSFIAGEVQETQYF	TGTGCCAGCAGCTTCATAGCGGGAGAAGTCCAAGAGACCCAGTACTTC
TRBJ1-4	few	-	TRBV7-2	CASSQEERTYEGLFF	TGTGCCAGCAGCCAAGAGGAGAGAACCTACGAGGGACTGTTTTTT
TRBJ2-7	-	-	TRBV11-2	CASSPLRGVYEQYF	TGTGCCAGCAGCCCCCTGAGGGGGGTCTACGAGCAGTACTTC
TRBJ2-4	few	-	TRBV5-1	CASSLGLGRNIQYF	TGCGCCAGCAGCTTGGGACTAGGGAGAAACATTCAGTACTTC
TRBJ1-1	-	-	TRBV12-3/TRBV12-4	CASTRGGAVLNTEAFF	TGTGCCAGCACCAGAGGGGGTGCAGTCCTGAACACTGAAGCTTTCTTT
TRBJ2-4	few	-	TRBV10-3	CAISEDVAKNIQYF	TGTGCCATCAGTGAGGACGTAGCCAAAAACATTCAGTACTTC
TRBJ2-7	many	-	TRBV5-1	CASSLGGVTYEQYF	TGCGCCAGCAGCTTGGGTGGAGTGACCTACGAGCAGTACTTC
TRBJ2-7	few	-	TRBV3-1	CASSQEGAGSNEQYF	TGTGCCAGCAGCCAAGAGGGAGCAGGGTCTAACGAGCAGTACTTC
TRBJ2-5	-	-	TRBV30	CAWSVQEETQYF	TGTGCCTGGAGTGTACAGGAAGAGACCCAGTACTTC
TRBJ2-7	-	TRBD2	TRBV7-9	CASQTSPAVGIGYF	TGTGCCAGCCAGACTAGCCCAGCCGTGGGAATTGGGTACTTC